The entry that follows covers one T cell receptor beta chain sequence. Trimming at V came to 0 bases and at J to 4 bases, leaving 5 bases not matched to a gene. This CDR3 comprises 16 residues. Germline CDR1 MGHRA, CDR2 YSYEKL. This sample stems from a study of blood T cell repertoires in COVID-19. Original methodology: Estimation of nucleated cell counts relied on the amplification of reference gene primers. Using immunoSEQ multiplex PCR, the repertoire was profiled, and TCRdb retains in-frame clones only, with some absent. That table supplies the V and J calls and clone size; D and trimming were determined from the DNA. The sample includes fewer than 85,000 clones, around 88% of them seen just once.

This sequence joins TRBV4-1 and TRBJ1-4, with 7 nucleotides matching TRBD1. The clonotype originates from a man between 60 and 75 years old with acute or convalescent COVID-19. Source material: peripheral blood. The CDR3 here is CASSQEQGVYNEKLFF. CDR3 bases: TGCGCCAGCAGCCAAGAGCAGGGGGTCTATAATGAAAAACTGTTTTTT.